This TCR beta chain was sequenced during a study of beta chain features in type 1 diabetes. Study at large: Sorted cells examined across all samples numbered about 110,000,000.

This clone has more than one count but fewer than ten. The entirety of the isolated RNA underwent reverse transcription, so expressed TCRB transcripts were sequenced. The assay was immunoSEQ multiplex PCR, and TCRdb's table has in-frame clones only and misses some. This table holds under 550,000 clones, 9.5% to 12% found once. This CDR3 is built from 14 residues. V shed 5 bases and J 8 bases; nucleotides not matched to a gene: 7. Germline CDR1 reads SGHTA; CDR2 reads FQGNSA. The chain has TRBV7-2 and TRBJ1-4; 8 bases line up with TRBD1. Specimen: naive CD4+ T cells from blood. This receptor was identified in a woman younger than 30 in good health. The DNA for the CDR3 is TGTGCCAGCAGCGTCGACAGGGGTTGGGAAAAACTGTTTTTT. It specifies CASSVDRGWEKLFF.